The rows below give T cell receptor beta chains drawn from one sample of a study of blood T cell repertoires in COVID-19. TCRdb's copy holds only in-frame clones and misses some; the assay was immunoSEQ multiplex PCR. The table includes a few hundred thousand clones, about 90% detected once. The specimen was peripheral blood. These receptors were obtained from a middle-aged man with acute or convalescent COVID-19. Both conserved end residues are part of each CDR3. A D gene is named only where the DNA matches it firmly. Size is omitted from some rows. Given values are once, few, many or a class for expanded clones.

cdr3_length j_call v_call clone_size d_call cdr3_aa cdr3_nt
17 TRBJ2-3 TRBV19 - TRBD2 CASSIRRGSGSTDTQYF TGTGCCAGTAGTATTCGCCGGGGTAGCGGGAGCACAGATACGCAGTATTTT
14 TRBJ2-7 TRBV19 - TRBD2 CASSRLAGASEQYF TGTGCCAGTTCTCGACTAGCGGGGGCTAGCGAGCAGTACTTC
14 TRBJ1-4 TRBV27 - - CASSSYATNEKLFF TGTGCCAGCAGTTCCTACGCAACTAATGAAAAACTGTTTTTT
16 TRBJ1-5 TRBV5-6 - TRBD1 CASSPGTGNPEQPQHF TGTGCCAGCAGCCCCGGGACAGGGAATCCCGAGCAGCCCCAGCATTTT
13 TRBJ1-1 TRBV6-6 - TRBD1 CATYGSGGTEAFF TGTGCCACATACGGTTCAGGGGGCACTGAAGCTTTCTTT
17 TRBJ1-1 TRBV2 - - CASSEMRQGDMNTEAFF TGTGCCAGCAGTGAGATGCGTCAGGGCGACATGAACACTGAAGCTTTCTTT
17 TRBJ2-7 TRBV7-9 - TRBD2 CASSSTISGTSGPEQYF TGTGCCAGCAGCTCCACGATTTCGGGGACTAGCGGTCCCGAGCAGTACTTC
15 TRBJ1-2 TRBV5-1 - - CASSLEAALGYGYTF TGCGCCAGCAGCTTGGAAGCGGCTCTCGGCTATGGCTACACCTTC
13 TRBJ1-2 TRBV7-2 - - CASSSREGDGYTF TGTGCCAGCAGCTCCCGAGAGGGGGATGGCTACACCTTC
15 TRBJ1-2 TRBV6-6 - - CASKAATDTLYGYTF TGTGCCAGCAAGGCCGCGACAGACACACTCTATGGCTACACCTTC
11 TRBJ2-1 TRBV9 - - CASSANNEQFF TGTGCCAGCAGCGCTAACAATGAGCAGTTCTTC
15 TRBJ2-1 TRBV5-6 - - CASSSSRSSYNEQFF TGTGCCAGCAGCTCGTCACGGAGCTCCTACAATGAGCAGTTCTTC
16 TRBJ2-2 TRBV6-2/TRBV6-3 - TRBD2 CASSYGRDLNTGELFF TGTGCCAGCAGTTACGGGAGGGACTTAAACACCGGGGAGCTGTTTTTT
18 TRBJ1-4 TRBV7-8 few - CASSLERIGWLVLEKLFF TGTGCCAGCAGCTTAGAGCGGATAGGCTGGTTAGTTTTGGAAAAACTGTTTTTT
15 TRBJ2-7 TRBV27 once TRBD2 CASSLQRLATYEQYF TGTGCCAGCAGTTTGCAGCGACTAGCCACCTACGAGCAGTACTTC
18 TRBJ1-1 TRBV18 - TRBD1 CASSTTGQGAWVDTEAFF TGTGCCAGTTCCACCACGGGACAGGGGGCGTGGGTGGACACTGAAGCTTTCTTT
14 TRBJ2-2 TRBV28 - TRBD2 CASRAGGDTGELFF TGTGCCAGCAGAGCGGGAGGAGACACCGGGGAGCTGTTTTTT
14 TRBJ1-1 TRBV4-1 - - CASSQDFRIPEAFF TGCGCCAGCAGCCAAGACTTCAGAATACCTGAAGCTTTCTTT
15 TRBJ1-5 TRBV18 - - CASSSGAGVNQPQHF TGTGCCAGCTCATCAGGGGCAGGGGTCAATCAGCCCCAGCATTTT
12 TRBJ1-6 TRBV19 once - CASSEGGSPLHF TGTGCCAGTAGTGAGGGAGGTTCACCCCTCCACTTT
16 TRBJ1-3 TRBV3-1/TRBV3-2 - - CASSLIDGQKGNTIYF TGTGCCAGCAGCCTAATAGACGGACAGAAAGGAAACACCATATATTTT
17 TRBJ2-5 TRBV4-1 - TRBD2 CASSQPPGLAGEETQYF TGCGCCAGCAGCCAACCCCCCGGACTAGCGGGGGAGGAGACCCAGTACTTC
13 TRBJ2-5 TRBV12-3/TRBV12-4 - TRBD1 CASSAGTAKSSYF TGTGCCAGCAGCGCCGGGACAGCCAAAAGTTCGTACTTC
13 TRBJ2-5 TRBV7-3 once - CASSLSSQETQYF TGTGCCAGCAGCCTATCCTCTCAAGAGACCCAGTACTTC
13 TRBJ2-5 TRBV11-2 - - CASSRGPQETQYF TGTGCCAGCAGCAGAGGCCCCCAAGAGACCCAGTACTTC